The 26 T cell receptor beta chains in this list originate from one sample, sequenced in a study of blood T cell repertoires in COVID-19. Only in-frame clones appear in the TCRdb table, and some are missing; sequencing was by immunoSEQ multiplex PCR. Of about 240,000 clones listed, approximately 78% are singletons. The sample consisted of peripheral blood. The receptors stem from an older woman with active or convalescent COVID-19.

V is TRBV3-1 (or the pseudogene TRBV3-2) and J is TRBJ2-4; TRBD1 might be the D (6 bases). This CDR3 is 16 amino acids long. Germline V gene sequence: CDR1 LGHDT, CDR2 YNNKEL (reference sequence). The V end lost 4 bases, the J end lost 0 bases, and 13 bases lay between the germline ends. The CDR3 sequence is CASSRNRVLAKNIQYF. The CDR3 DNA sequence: TGTGCCAGCAGCCGGAACAGGGTACTAGCCAAAAACATTCAGTACTTC.

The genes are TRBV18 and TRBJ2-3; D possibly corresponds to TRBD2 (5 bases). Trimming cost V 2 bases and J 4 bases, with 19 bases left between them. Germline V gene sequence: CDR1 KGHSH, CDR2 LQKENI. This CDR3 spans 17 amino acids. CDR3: CASSPSQLLVGADTQYF. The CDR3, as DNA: TGTGCCAGCTCACCAAGCCAATTACTAGTGGGCGCAGATACGCAGTATTTT.

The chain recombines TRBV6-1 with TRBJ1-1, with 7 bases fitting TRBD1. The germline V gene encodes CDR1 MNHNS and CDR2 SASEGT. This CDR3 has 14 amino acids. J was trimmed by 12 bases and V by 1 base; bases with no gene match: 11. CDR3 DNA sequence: TGTGCCAGCAGTGAAGGGAGAGACAGGGCAGGTTCTTTCTTT. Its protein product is CASSEGRDRAGSFF.

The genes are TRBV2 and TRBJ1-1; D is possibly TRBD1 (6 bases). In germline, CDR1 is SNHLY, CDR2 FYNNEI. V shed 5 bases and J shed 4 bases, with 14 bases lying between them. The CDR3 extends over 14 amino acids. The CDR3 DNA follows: TGTGCCAGCAGTCCAGGGGCAGGAGGCACTGAAGCTTTCTTT. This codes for CASSPGAGGTEAFF.

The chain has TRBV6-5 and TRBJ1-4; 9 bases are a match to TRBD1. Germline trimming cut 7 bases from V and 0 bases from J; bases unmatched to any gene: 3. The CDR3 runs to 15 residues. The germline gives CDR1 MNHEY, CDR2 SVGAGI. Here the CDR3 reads CASTGQGTTNEKLFF. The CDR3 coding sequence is TGTGCCAGCACCGGACAGGGGACAACTAATGAAAAACTGTTTTTT.

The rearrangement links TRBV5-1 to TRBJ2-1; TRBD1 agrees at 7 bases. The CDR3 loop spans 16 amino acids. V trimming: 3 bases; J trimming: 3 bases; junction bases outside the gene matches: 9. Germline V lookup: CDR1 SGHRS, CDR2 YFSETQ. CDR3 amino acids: CASSSVGTAYYNEQFF. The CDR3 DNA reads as TGCGCCAGCAGCTCGGTAGGGACAGCTTACTACAATGAGCAGTTCTTC.

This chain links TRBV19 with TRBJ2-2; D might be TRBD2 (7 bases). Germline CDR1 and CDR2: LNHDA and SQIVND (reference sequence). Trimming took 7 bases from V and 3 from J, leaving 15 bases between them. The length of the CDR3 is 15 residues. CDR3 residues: CASTLGGRDTGELFF. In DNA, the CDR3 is TGTGCCAGTACCCTGGGGGGGCGCGACACCGGGGAGCTGTTTTTT.

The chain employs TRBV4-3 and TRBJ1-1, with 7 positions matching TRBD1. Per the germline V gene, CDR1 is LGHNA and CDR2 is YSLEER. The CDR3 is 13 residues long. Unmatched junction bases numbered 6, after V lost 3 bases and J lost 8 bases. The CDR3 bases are TGCGCCAGCAGCCACCAAAGGGGGCTAGAAGCTTTCTTT. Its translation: CASSHQRGLEAFF.

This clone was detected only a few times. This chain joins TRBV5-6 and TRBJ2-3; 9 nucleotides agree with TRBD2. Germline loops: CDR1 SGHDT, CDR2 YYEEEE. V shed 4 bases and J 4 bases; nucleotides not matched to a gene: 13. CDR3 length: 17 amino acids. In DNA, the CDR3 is TGTGCCAGCAGCGAGACGTGGGCGGGGGGGCGTGCAGATACGCAGTATTTT. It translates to CASSETWAGGRADTQYF.

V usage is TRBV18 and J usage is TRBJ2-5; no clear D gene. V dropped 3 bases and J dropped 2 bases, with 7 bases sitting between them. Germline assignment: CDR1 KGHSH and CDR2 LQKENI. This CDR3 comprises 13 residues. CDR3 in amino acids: CASSPGWQETQYF. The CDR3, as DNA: TGTGCCAGCTCACCGGGCTGGCAAGAGACCCAGTACTTC.

The CDR3 loop reads CASYQATEAFF. CDR3 coding DNA: TGTGCCAGCTATCAGGCCACTGAAGCTTTCTTT. The rearrangement uses TRBV6-5 and TRBJ1-1; no firm D call. Germline loops: CDR1 MNHEY, CDR2 SVGAGI. V was shortened by 8 bases and J by 4 bases, with 8 bases between the two germline ends. This CDR3 comprises 11 residues.

CDR3 DNA: TGTGCCAGCAGTTACTCGACCGGGTCCCTAAATTCACCCCTCCACTTT. Its protein is CASSYSTGSLNSPLHF. The J gene is TRBJ1-6, the V gene TRBV6-2 or TRBV6-3; no clear D gene. The germline V gene encodes CDR1 MNHEY and CDR2 SVGEGT. The V and J ends lost 0 bases and 7 bases respectively, with 13 bases between them. This CDR3 has 16 amino acids.

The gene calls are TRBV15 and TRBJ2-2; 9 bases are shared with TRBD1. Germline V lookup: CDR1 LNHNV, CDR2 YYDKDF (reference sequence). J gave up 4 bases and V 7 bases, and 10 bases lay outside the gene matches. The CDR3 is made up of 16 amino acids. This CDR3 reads CATISRDREGTGELFF. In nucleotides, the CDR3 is TGTGCCACCATCTCGAGGGACAGGGAGGGCACCGGGGAGCTGTTTTTT.

The chain's CDR3 is CASSLTGGPFRELFF. Here the CDR3 DNA reads TGTGCCAGCAGCTTAACAGGGGGCCCTTTCCGGGAGCTGTTTTTT. The rearrangement joins TRBV7-8 to TRBJ2-2; 9 bases map to TRBD1. The CDR3 has 15 residues. Germline V gene lookup returns CDR1 SGHVS and CDR2 FQNEAQ. V gave up 2 bases and J gave up 9 bases; unmatched junction bases: 7.

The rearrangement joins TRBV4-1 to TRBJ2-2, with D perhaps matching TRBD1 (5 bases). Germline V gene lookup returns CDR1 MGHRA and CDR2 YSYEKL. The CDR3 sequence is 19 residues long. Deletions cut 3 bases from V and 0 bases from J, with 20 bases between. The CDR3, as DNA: TGCGCCAGCAGCCACCTTAAATTTGACAGAGGTGCGAACACCGGGGAGCTGTTTTTT. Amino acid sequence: CASSHLKFDRGANTGELFF.

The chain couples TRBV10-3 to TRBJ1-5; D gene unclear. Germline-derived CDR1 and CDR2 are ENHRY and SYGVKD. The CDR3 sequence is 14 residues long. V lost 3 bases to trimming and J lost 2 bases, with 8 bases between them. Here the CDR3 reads CAISEGGGNQPQHF. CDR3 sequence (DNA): TGTGCCATCAGTGAAGGAGGTGGCAATCAGCCCCAGCATTTT.

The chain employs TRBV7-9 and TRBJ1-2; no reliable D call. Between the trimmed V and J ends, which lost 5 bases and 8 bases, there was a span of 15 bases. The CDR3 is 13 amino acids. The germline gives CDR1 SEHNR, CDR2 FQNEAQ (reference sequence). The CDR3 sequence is CASSPGGSRGYTF. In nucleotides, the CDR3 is TGTGCCAGCAGCCCAGGCGGGTCGCGGGGCTACACCTTC. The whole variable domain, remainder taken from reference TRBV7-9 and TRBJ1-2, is DTGVSQNPRHKITKRGQNVTFRCDPISEHNRLYWYRQTLGQGPEFLTYFQNEAQLEKSRLLSDRFSAERPKGSFSTLEIQRTEQGDSAMYLCASSPGGSRGYTFGSGTRLTVV.

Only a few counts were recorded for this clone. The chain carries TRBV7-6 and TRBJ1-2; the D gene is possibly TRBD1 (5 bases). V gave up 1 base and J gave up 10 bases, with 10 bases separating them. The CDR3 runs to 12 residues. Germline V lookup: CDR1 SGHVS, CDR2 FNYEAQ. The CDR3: CASSLVGRDYTF. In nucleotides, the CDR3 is TGTGCCAGCAGCTTAGTGGGGCGTGACTACACCTTC. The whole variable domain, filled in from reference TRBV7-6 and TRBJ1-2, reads GAGVSQSPRYKVTKRGQDVALRCDPISGHVSLYWYRQALGQGPEFLTYFNYEAQQDKSGLPNDRFSAERPEGSISTLTIQRTEQRDSAMYRCASSLVGRDYTFGSGTRLTVV.

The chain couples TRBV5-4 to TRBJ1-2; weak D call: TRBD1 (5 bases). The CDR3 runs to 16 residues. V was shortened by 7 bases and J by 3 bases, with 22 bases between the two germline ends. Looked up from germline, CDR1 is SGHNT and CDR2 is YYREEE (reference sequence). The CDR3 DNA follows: TGTGCCAGCGGAACTCCCCTCGGAGGGGAGGACTATGGCTACACCTTC. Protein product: CASGTPLGGEDYGYTF.

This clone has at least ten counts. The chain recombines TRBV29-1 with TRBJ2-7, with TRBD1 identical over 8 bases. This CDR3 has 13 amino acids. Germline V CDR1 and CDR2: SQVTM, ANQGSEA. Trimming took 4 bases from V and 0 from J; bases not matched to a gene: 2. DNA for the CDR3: TGCAGCGTTGGACAGGGGAGCTCCTACGAGCAGTACTTC. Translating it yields CSVGQGSSYEQYF.

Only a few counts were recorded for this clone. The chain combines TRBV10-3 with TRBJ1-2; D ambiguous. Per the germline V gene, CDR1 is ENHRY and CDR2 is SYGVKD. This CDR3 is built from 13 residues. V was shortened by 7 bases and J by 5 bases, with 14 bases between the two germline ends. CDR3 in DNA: TGTGCCATCAAGCGGACTATCCTGTATGGCTACACCTTC. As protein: CAIKRTILYGYTF.

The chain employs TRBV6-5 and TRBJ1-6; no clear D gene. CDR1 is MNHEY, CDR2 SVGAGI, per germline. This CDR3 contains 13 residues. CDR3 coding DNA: TGTGCTTCACGTGGGGTAGAGGGTTCACCCCTCCACTTT. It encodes CASRGVEGSPLHF.

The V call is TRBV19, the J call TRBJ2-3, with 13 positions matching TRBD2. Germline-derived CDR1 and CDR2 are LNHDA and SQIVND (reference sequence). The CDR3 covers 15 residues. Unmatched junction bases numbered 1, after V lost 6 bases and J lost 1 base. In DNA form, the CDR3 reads TGTGCCAGTAGAGGACTAGCGGGGGGCACAGATACGCAGTATTTT. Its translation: CASRGLAGGTDTQYF.

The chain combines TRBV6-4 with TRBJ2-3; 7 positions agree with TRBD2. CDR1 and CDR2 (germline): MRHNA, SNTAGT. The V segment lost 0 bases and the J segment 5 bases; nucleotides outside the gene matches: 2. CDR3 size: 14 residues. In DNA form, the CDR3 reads TGTGCCAGCAGTGACTCAGGACTAGGAGATACGCAGTATTTT. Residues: CASSDSGLGDTQYF.

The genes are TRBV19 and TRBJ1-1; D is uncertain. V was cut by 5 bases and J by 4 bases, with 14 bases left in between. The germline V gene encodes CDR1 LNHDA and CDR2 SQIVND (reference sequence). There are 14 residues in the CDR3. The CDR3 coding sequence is TGTGCCAGTAGTCGTCTGGAGCATGTCACTGAAGCTTTCTTT. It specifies CASSRLEHVTEAFF.

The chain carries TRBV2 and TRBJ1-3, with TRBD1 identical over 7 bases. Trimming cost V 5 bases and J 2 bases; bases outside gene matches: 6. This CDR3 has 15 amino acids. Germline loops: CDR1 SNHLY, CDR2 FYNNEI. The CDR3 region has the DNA TGTGCCAGCAGTTTTACAGGGGCGGCTGGAAACACCATATATTTT. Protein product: CASSFTGAAGNTIYF.